This is a list of T cell receptor beta chains from one sample in a study of identical twins. From the 5' RACE reads, TCRdb called clonotypes with MiXCR, one entry per CDR3 protein. The sample lists a few hundred thousand distinct CDR3 sequences, about 8.3% seen once, with approximately 3% in the top ten. These data were also filed under a second study, of yellow fever vaccine responses in identical twins.

Material: CD8+ T cells sorted from blood. All receptors come from a woman aged 18-30 years in good health. Both conserved end residues are part of each CDR3. The D gene is left open where the match is weak. Not every row has a clone size; where given, it reads once, few, many or a size class.

TGTGCCAGCAGCCCCCGGGCTAGCGCTAACTACGAGCAGTACTTC CASSPRASANYEQYF TRBJ2-7 . TRBV9 few
TGTGCTAGTGGTTTACAGGGCACACCCTACGAGCAGTACTTC CASGLQGTPYEQYF TRBJ2-7 . TRBV12-5 few
TGCGCCAGCAGCCAAGATAGGGGGCCCCACTACGAGCAGTACTTC CASSQDRGPHYEQYF TRBJ2-7 TRBD1 TRBV4-3 .
TGTGCCAGCAGCCGGGACGGTGTAGCCTACGAGCAGTACTTC CASSRDGVAYEQYF TRBJ2-7 . TRBV6-1 many
TGTGCCAGCAGTTTATCGATGGGAGCTGGATGGTACTTC CASSLSMGAGWYF TRBJ2-7 . TRBV27 few
TGCAGCGTAACGAACAGGGGGCATGGTGAAAAACTGTTTTTT CSVTNRGHGEKLFF TRBJ1-4 TRBD1 TRBV29-1 few
TGTGCCAGCAGCGTACGGGACAGGGGGACAGATACGCAGTATTTT CASSVRDRGTDTQYF TRBJ2-3 TRBD1 TRBV9 few
TGCAGCTTCCGAGGGATTACCTACGAGCAGTACTTC CSFRGITYEQYF TRBJ2-7 . TRBV29-1 few
TGTGCCATCAGTGATCTGGACGTTTACAATGAGCAGTTCTTC CAISDLDVYNEQFF TRBJ2-1 . TRBV10-3 few
TGTGCCAGCAGCTTAGAGGGGAGGGAGGCCAACGTCCTGACTTTC CASSLEGREANVLTF TRBJ2-6 TRBD2 TRBV7-8 .
TGTGCCAGCAGATGGACAGGGGGCTTCAACGAGCAGTACTTC CASRWTGGFNEQYF TRBJ2-7 TRBD1 TRBV6-2/TRBV6-3 few
TGTGCCAGCAGCTTTGGGGGACGCAATCAGCCCCAGCATTTT CASSFGGRNQPQHF TRBJ1-5 . TRBV7-9 many
TGTGCCAGCATTCAGCGCAGCTCTGGGGCCAACGTCCTGACTTTC CASIQRSSGANVLTF TRBJ2-6 . TRBV12-3/TRBV12-4 .
TGTGCCAGCAGTTCCCCCCCGGCTAGCGGGCTCCAAGAGACCCAGTACTTC CASSSPPASGLQETQYF TRBJ2-5 TRBD2 TRBV27 few
TGTGCCAGTGCCTCACTAGGGACTAGCGCCAACAATGAGCAGTTCTTC CASASLGTSANNEQFF TRBJ2-1 TRBD2 TRBV19 .
TGTGCCAGCAGCTTAGAGATAAGCGGAGGCCAAGAGACCCAGTACTTC CASSLEISGGQETQYF TRBJ2-5 . TRBV11-2 .
TGTGCCAGCAGCCAGAATAGCGGAATTCACTACGAGCAGTACTTC CASSQNSGIHYEQYF TRBJ2-7 . TRBV3-1 few
TGCGCCAGCAGCCAGGGTGCGATGACAGGCCAGGGGGACAATGAGCAGTTCTTC CASSQGAMTGQGDNEQFF TRBJ2-1 TRBD1 TRBV4-3 many
TGTGCCAGCAGCGACCGGGACCCAAAACACGGTGGCTACACCTTC CASSDRDPKHGGYTF TRBJ1-2 . TRBV9 many
TGCAGTGCTAGGGACCGGGTTCGCTACGAGCAGTACTTC CSARDRVRYEQYF TRBJ2-7 . TRBV20-1 few
TGTGCCACCGAGGGAACCGGGATGGAGCAGTACTTC CATEGTGMEQYF TRBJ2-7 . TRBV24-1 .
TGTGCCAGCAGTCCAGCGGGAGGGCCCAATGAGCAGTTCTTC CASSPAGGPNEQFF TRBJ2-1 TRBD2 TRBV27 .
TGTGCCAGCAGTGAAGGTGGGGGTCTACAAGAGACCCAGTACTTC CASSEGGGLQETQYF TRBJ2-5 . TRBV25-1 few
TGTGCCAGCAGCGCCGACACGGGGTTGAATGAGCAGTTCTTC CASSADTGLNEQFF TRBJ2-1 . TRBV11-2 few
TGCAGCGCGTTTAGCGGGGTTACCTACGAGCAGTACTTC CSAFSGVTYEQYF TRBJ2-7 TRBD2 TRBV29-1 few
TGTGCCAGCAGTTTCTCCAGGGAGTTGGAGGGTCCCTACGAGCAGTACTTC CASSFSRELEGPYEQYF TRBJ2-7 . TRBV27 few